A single sample is the source of the 30 T cell receptor beta chains below, sequenced in a study of control samples from healthy donors and cancer patients (dated by TCRdb to between 2020 and 2021). The library was built by means of the immunoSEQ multiplex PCR assay. The source is immuneACCESS, and TCRdb retained only in-frame sequences with V and J called. Part of the clones is not carried over; for the studies checked, unresolved V genes explain less than half of this, and the remainder is unexplained. The table for this sample lists some 150,000 clones; 91% of them were counted only once. The ten most abundant clones make up approximately 3.2% of the sample. Sequences were obtained from blood. The receptors come from a man aged 30 to 39 in good health.

This clone has just one count. V usage is TRBV28 and J usage is TRBJ2-3, with D unresolved. CDR3 length: 15 amino acids. The germline CDR1 and CDR2 sequences are MDHEN and SYDVKM. V dropped 2 bases and J dropped 3 bases, with 12 bases sitting between them. The CDR3 reads CASSLIPYRTDTQYF. Written as DNA, the CDR3 is TGTGCCAGCAGTTTAATTCCGTACAGAACAGATACGCAGTATTTT.

V is TRBV6-1 and J is TRBJ2-7; D ambiguous. CDR1 and CDR2 from the germline V gene are MNHNS and SASEGT. V dropped 1 base and J dropped 0 bases, with 13 bases sitting between them. The CDR3 is 16 residues long. CDR3 sequence: CASSEGVTRASYEQYF. CDR3 DNA sequence: TGTGCCAGCAGTGAAGGGGTGACACGGGCCTCCTACGAGCAGTACTTC.

V and J are TRBV11-1 and TRBJ1-1; D gene unclear. The germline gives CDR1 SGHAT, CDR2 FQDESV (reference sequence). Trimming took 1 base from V and 1 from J, leaving 4 bases between them. The CDR3 is made up of 13 amino acids. The CDR3 region is CASSLVQNTEAFF. DNA of the CDR3: TGTGCCAGCAGCTTAGTCCAGAACACTGAAGCTTTCTTT.

This chain's CDR3 is CASSNNRGPGELFF. As DNA, the CDR3 is TGTGCCAGCAGTAACAACAGGGGTCCCGGGGAGCTGTTTTTT. The chain couples TRBV6-5 to TRBJ2-2; 7 nucleotides agree with TRBD1. The ends lost 5 bases at V and 6 bases at J; junction bases unmatched: 6. Germline V gene data show CDR1 as MNHEY and CDR2 as SVGAGI. The CDR3 is 14 amino acids.

The gene calls are TRBV7-9 and TRBJ1-4; D gene unclear. The germline CDR1 and CDR2 sequences are SEHNR and FQNEAQ (reference sequence). The CDR3 is 14 residues long. Deletions cut 5 bases from V and 5 bases from J, with 12 bases between. The chain's CDR3 is CASSLEVRNEKLFF. CDR3 DNA: TGTGCCAGCAGCCTGGAGGTTCGAAATGAAAAACTGTTTTTT.

The V and J genes are TRBV19 and TRBJ2-3; no clear D gene. V lost 5 bases, J lost 6 bases, and 9 bases lay in between. There are 12 residues in the CDR3. Germline CDR1 is LNHDA and CDR2 is SQIVND (reference sequence). CDR3 residues: CASSPGSDTQYF. CDR3 nucleotide sequence: TGTGCCAGTAGTCCTGGGTCGGATACGCAGTATTTT.

DNA for the CDR3: TGTGCCAGCTCACCAAAGGATGCCACTGAAGCTTTCTTT. It codes for CASSPKDATEAFF. The rearrangement joins TRBV18 to TRBJ1-1; no reliable D call. CDR1 is KGHSH and CDR2 is LQKENI in the germline V gene. This CDR3 has 13 amino acids. V was cut by 2 bases and J by 4 bases, with 8 bases left in between.

The genes are TRBV12-3 or TRBV12-4 and TRBJ1-4; D may be TRBD1 (5 bases). V lost 5 bases, J lost 10 bases, and 11 bases lay in between. The CDR3 extends over 12 amino acids. The CDR3 region is CASSPFGGKLFF. CDR3 DNA sequence: TGTGCCAGCAGTCCCTTTGGGGGAAAACTGTTTTTT.

In this sample, this clone turned up once. The rearrangement links TRBV11-2 to TRBJ1-2; tentative D call: TRBD1 (6 bases). In germline, CDR1 is SGHAT, CDR2 FQNNGV. CDR3 size: 14 residues. Trimming took 1 base from V and 7 from J, leaving 13 bases between them. The CDR3 reads CASSLGGGHGGYTF. As DNA, the CDR3 is TGTGCCAGCAGCTTAGGAGGGGGACACGGTGGCTACACCTTC.

V is TRBV6-5 and J is TRBJ1-4; 7 positions match TRBD1. CDR1 and CDR2 (germline): MNHEY, SVGAGI. The CDR3 loop spans 16 amino acids. The V and J ends lost 6 bases and 8 bases, in that order; junction bases with no gene match: 15. Here the CDR3 reads CASRYRPDRVQEKLFF. Written as DNA, the CDR3 is TGTGCCAGCAGGTACCGACCTGACAGGGTTCAGGAAAAACTGTTTTTT.

The chain couples TRBV20-1 to TRBJ1-5; D remains unclear. Trimming took 3 bases from V and 0 from J, leaving 3 bases between them. The germline V gene has CDR1 DFQATT and CDR2 SNEGSKA (reference sequence). This CDR3 has 12 residues. The CDR3 spells CSASGSNQPQHF. In nucleotides, the CDR3 is TGCAGTGCTAGTGGTAGCAATCAGCCCCAGCATTTT.

The chain links TRBV5-1 to TRBJ2-3; D possibly corresponds to TRBD2 (6 bases). Germline loops: CDR1 SGHRS, CDR2 YFSETQ. The CDR3 loop spans 15 amino acids. The V gene lost 0 bases and the J gene lost 3 bases, with 11 bases spanning the gap. The CDR3, as DNA: TGCGCCAGCAGCTTGGTGGGGGGAGGAACAGATACGCAGTATTTT. Its protein is CASSLVGGGTDTQYF.

The chain uses TRBV6-5 and TRBJ2-1; D is uncertain. CDR1 is MNHEY and CDR2 is SVGAGI in the germline V gene. Trimming shortened V by 0 bases and J by 4 bases, and 13 bases separated the two germline ends. The length of the CDR3 is 16 residues. CDR3 bases: TGTGCCAGCAGTTACTCAGCTAGGATCGCTTACAATGAGCAGTTCTTC. Amino acids: CASSYSARIAYNEQFF.

J is TRBJ2-7 and V is TRBV29-1; 8 bases are shared with TRBD1. This CDR3 region has 14 residues. The V gene's germline CDR1 is SQVTM and CDR2 ANQGSEA. V lost 4 bases and J lost 2; bases outside the gene matches: 7. This CDR3 reads CSVAGGATPYEQYF. The CDR3 nucleotides read TGCAGCGTTGCAGGGGGCGCGACCCCCTACGAGCAGTACTTC.

The rearrangement uses TRBV4-1 and TRBJ1-6, with 10 bases lining up with TRBD1. The ends lost 4 bases at V and 1 base at J; junction bases unmatched: 4. The CDR3 has 17 amino acids. Germline V gene data show CDR1 as MGHRA and CDR2 as YSYEKL. The CDR3 here is CASSLTGGGSYNSPLHF. In nucleotides, the CDR3 is TGCGCCAGCAGCCTGACAGGGGGCGGGTCCTATAATTCACCCCTCCACTTT.

Only one count was recorded for this clone. The chain carries TRBV19 and TRBJ1-2; 7 bases are a match to TRBD1. CDR1 is LNHDA, CDR2 SQIVND, per germline (reference sequence). The trim removed 6 bases at V and 8 bases at J, leaving 6 bases unmatched. There are 12 residues in the CDR3. The CDR3 protein is CASRRQGRGYTF. CDR3 nucleotides: TGTGCCAGTAGAAGACAGGGCCGGGGCTACACCTTC.

The chain carries TRBV28 and TRBJ2-7, with TRBD1 matching over 12 bases. The CDR3 has 15 amino acids. CDR1 and CDR2 from the germline V gene are MDHEN and SYDVKM. J gave up 5 bases and V 5 bases, and 7 bases lay outside the gene matches. CDR3 in DNA: TGTGCCAGCAGTAGCGCCGGGACAGGGGGCGACGAGCAGTACTTC. Its protein is CASSSAGTGGDEQYF.

This chain links TRBV5-4 with TRBJ1-1; 7 bases fit TRBD1. Germline assignment: CDR1 SGHNT and CDR2 YYREEE (reference sequence). The V gene end was trimmed by 3 bases and the J gene end by 4 bases; junction bases not matched to a gene: 9. The CDR3 is made up of 15 amino acids. The CDR3 nucleotides are TGTGCCAGCAGCTCGGCGGGGCAGGGGGGCACTGAAGCTTTCTTT. This codes for CASSSAGQGGTEAFF. The variable domain in full, completed from reference TRBV5-4 and TRBJ1-1, reads ETGVTQSPTHLIKTRGQQVTLRCSSQSGHNTVSWYQQALGQGPQFIFQYYREEENGRGNFPPRFSGLQFPNYSSELNVNALELDDSALYLCASSSAGQGGTEAFFGQGTRLTVV.

This sequence joins TRBV27 and TRBJ1-5; the D gene is possibly TRBD1 (6 bases). Germline assignment: CDR1 MNHEY and CDR2 SMNVEV (reference sequence). This CDR3 has 15 residues. Trimming shortened V by 2 bases and J by 6 bases, and 14 bases separated the two germline ends. CDR3 in amino acids: CASSLEGGSGQPQHF. DNA for the CDR3: TGTGCCAGCAGTTTAGAGGGGGGGAGCGGTCAGCCCCAGCATTTT.

This chain joins TRBV6-5 and TRBJ1-1; D unclear. V lost 7 bases and J 2 bases, leaving 8 bases between the germline ends. Germline values: CDR1 MNHEY, CDR2 SVGAGI. The CDR3 totals 12 residues. As DNA, the CDR3 is TGTGCCAGCAATAAGGGAAACACTGAAGCTTTCTTT. Protein: CASNKGNTEAFF.

The V and J genes are TRBV11-2 and TRBJ1-2; tentative D call: TRBD1 (6 bases). CDR1 SGHAT and CDR2 FQNNGV come from the germline V gene. V dropped 2 bases and J dropped 4 bases, with 17 bases sitting between them. CDR3 length equals 16 residues. The CDR3 here is CASSLLRTAISYGYTF. For the CDR3, the DNA is TGTGCCAGCAGCTTACTAAGGACAGCAATTTCCTATGGCTACACCTTC.

About this clone: This sample includes further DNA sequences coding for the same CDR3. The chain recombines TRBV6-1 with TRBJ2-7, with a possible D match to TRBD2 (7 bases). Germline CDR1 is MNHNS and CDR2 is SASEGT. The length of the CDR3 is 17 residues. Trimming took 4 bases from V and 5 from J, leaving 24 bases between them. The CDR3 loop reads CASSGLGGWGRSDEQYF. The CDR3 region has the DNA TGTGCCAGCAGTGGACTGGGGGGGTGGGGGCGAAGCGACGAGCAGTACTTC.

V gene TRBV12-5 combines with J gene TRBJ1-1, with D uncertain. The CDR3 runs to 13 residues. Germline V gene sequence: CDR1 LGHNT, CDR2 FRNRAP. V was shortened by 5 bases and J by 7 bases, with 14 bases between the two germline ends. The CDR3 sequence is CASGLLTKLEAFF. The CDR3 nucleotides are TGTGCTAGTGGTCTCCTGACAAAGCTTGAAGCTTTCTTT.

This clone occurred once. V usage is TRBV10-3 and J usage is TRBJ1-2; possibly TRBD1 for D (6 bases). V was pared by 5 bases and J by 6 bases, with 13 bases between. The germline V gene has CDR1 ENHRY and CDR2 SYGVKD. This CDR3 is 13 amino acids long. CDR3 amino acids: CAISPQGSDGYTF. CDR3 sequence (DNA): TGTGCCATCAGTCCACAGGGATCCGATGGCTACACCTTC.

This chain joins TRBV7-8 and TRBJ2-7; D is ambiguous. V was cut by 0 bases and J by 6 bases, with 9 bases left in between. Germline V gene lookup returns CDR1 SGHVS and CDR2 FQNEAQ. The CDR3 is 13 residues long. The CDR3 spells CASSLARWGEQYF. The CDR3 nucleotides are TGTGCCAGCAGCTTAGCACGGTGGGGCGAGCAGTACTTC.

The chain combines TRBV6-5 with TRBJ2-7, with 7 bases that match TRBD1. The CDR3 is 14 amino acids. Germline V lookup: CDR1 MNHEY, CDR2 SVGAGI. Trimming at V came to 6 bases and at J to 3 bases, leaving 8 bases not matched to a gene. CDR3 sequence (DNA): TGTGCCAGCAGACCTGACAGGGTAGGCTACGAGCAGTACTTC. Its translation: CASRPDRVGYEQYF.

J is TRBJ2-7 and V is TRBV19, with TRBD1 as a possible D gene (6 bases). The CDR3 length is 12 residues. V was clipped by 6 bases and J by 4 bases, with 10 bases between them. CDR1 and CDR2 (germline): LNHDA, SQIVND (reference sequence). The CDR3 protein is CASSEGGYEQYF. The CDR3 DNA is TGTGCCAGTAGCGAAGGGGGTTACGAGCAGTACTTC.

V is TRBV7-9 and J is TRBJ1-1; TRBD1 is a possible D gene (5 bases). Trimming took off 5 bases at V and 4 bases at J, with 17 bases between the two ends. The CDR3 sequence is 15 residues long. CDR1 and CDR2 from the germline V gene are SEHNR and FQNEAQ (reference sequence). For the CDR3, the DNA is TGTGCCAGCAGCCCTCGGCGCGGGGGGAGCACTGAAGCTTTCTTT. Its translation: CASSPRRGGSTEAFF.

The CDR3 DNA is TGTGCCAGTAGAGTTCGGGGGGGCCCGCGCAATGAGCAGTTCTTC. This translates into CASRVRGGPRNEQFF. V and J are TRBV19 and TRBJ2-1; 8 positions match TRBD2. J lost 6 bases, V lost 6 bases, and 10 bases had no gene match. CDR3 length: 15 amino acids. The V gene's germline CDR1 is LNHDA and CDR2 SQIVND (reference sequence).

With respect to this clone: Other DNA sequences in the sample encode the same CDR3. The rearrangement joins TRBV28 to TRBJ1-1; 11 nucleotides align to TRBD1. Germline CDR1 reads MDHEN; CDR2 reads SYDVKM. This CDR3 spans 13 amino acids. With V trimmed by 5 bases and J by 6 bases, 2 bases remained unmatched. CDR3 in amino acids: CASSLGQGAEAFF. CDR3 DNA: TGTGCCAGCAGTCTGGGACAGGGGGCTGAAGCTTTCTTT. Using reference TRBV28 and TRBJ1-1 for the parts outside the CDR3, the full variable domain is DVKVTQSSRYLVKRTGEKVFLECVQDMDHENMFWYRQDPGLGLRLIYFSYDVKMKEKGDIPEGYSVSREKKERFSLILESASTNQTSMYLCASSLGQGAEAFFGQGTRLTVV.